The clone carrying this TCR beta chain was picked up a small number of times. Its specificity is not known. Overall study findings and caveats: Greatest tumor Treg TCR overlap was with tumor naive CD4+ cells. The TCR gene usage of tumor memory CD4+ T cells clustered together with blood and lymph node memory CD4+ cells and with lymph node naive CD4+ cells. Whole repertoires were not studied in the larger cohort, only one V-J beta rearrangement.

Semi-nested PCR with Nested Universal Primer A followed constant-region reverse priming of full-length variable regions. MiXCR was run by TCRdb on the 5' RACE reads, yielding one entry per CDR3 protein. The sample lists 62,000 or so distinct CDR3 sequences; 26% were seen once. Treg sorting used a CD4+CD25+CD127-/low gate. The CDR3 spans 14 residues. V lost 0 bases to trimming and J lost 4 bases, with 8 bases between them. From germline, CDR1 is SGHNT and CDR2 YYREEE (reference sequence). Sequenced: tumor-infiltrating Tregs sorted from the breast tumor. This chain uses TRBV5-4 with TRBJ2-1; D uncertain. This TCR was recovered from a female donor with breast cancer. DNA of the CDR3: TGTGCCAGCAGCTTGGCCGGGTTATACAATGAGCAGTTCTTC. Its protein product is CASSLAGLYNEQFF. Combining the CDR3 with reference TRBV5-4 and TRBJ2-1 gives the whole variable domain ETGVTQSPTHLIKTRGQQVTLRCSSQSGHNTVSWYQQALGQGPQFIFQYYREEENGRGNFPPRFSGLQFPNYSSELNVNALELDDSALYLCASSLAGLYNEQFFGPGTRLTVL.